This entry lists 32 T cell receptor beta chains sequenced from one sample in a study of cytomegalovirus exposure and HLA in healthy donors. The PCR had 60 Vbeta and 13 Jbeta primers. The assay was immunoSEQ multiplex PCR, and TCRdb's table has in-frame clones only and misses some. The data hold roughly 130,000 clones, with around 85% observed a single time. The material sequenced was PBMCs. Receptors were obtained from a man aged 25-45 years in good health and CMV-seronegative.

This clone appeared a few times. This chain connects TRBV4-2 to TRBJ2-7, with D possibly matching TRBD2 (6 bases). V was trimmed by 3 bases and J by 3 bases, leaving 15 bases between them. Germline CDR1 is LGHNA and CDR2 is YNFKEQ. CDR3 length equals 15 residues. In DNA, the CDR3 is TGTGCCAGCAGCCAGGAAACCGGGACTGGCTACGAGCAGTACTTC. This gives the protein CASSQETGTGYEQYF.

V is TRBV5-4 and J is TRBJ2-7, with a tentative D call TRBD2 (6 bases). This CDR3 comprises 15 residues. The germline CDR1 and CDR2 sequences are SGHNT and YYREEE (reference sequence). With 0 bases removed from V and 0 bases from J, the gap between germline ends came to 10 bases. CDR3 loop: CASSLGGVSSYEQYF. CDR3 DNA: TGTGCCAGCAGCTTGGGGGGGGTAAGCTCCTACGAGCAGTACTTC.

The chain is built from TRBV4-3 and TRBJ1-4; no clear D. CDR1 is LGHNA and CDR2 is YSLEER in the germline V gene. Trimming took off 1 base at V and 10 bases at J, with 13 bases between the two ends. This CDR3 region has 14 residues. The CDR3 nucleotides read TGCGCCAGCAGCCAAGGGAGAGGGCTGGGAAAACTGTTTTTT. Its translation: CASSQGRGLGKLFF.

The genes are TRBV10-1 and TRBJ1-1, with 8 bases matching TRBD1. Unmatched junction bases numbered 6, after V lost 6 bases and J lost 0 bases. Germline CDR1 WNHNN, CDR2 SYGVQD (reference sequence). The CDR3 covers 15 residues. The CDR3 DNA reads as TGCGCCAGCAGCGGACAGGGAGGAGTGAACACTGAAGCTTTCTTT. Amino acids: CASSGQGGVNTEAFF.

The rearrangement links TRBV6-5 to TRBJ2-3, with TRBD1 matching 7 bases. This CDR3 is built from 15 residues. Trimming took 2 bases from V and 4 from J; bases not matched to a gene: 6. Germline V gives CDR1 MNHEY, CDR2 SVGAGI. CDR3 in amino acids: CASSYEGARADTQYF. In DNA form, the CDR3 reads TGTGCCAGCAGTTACGAGGGGGCCCGGGCAGATACGCAGTATTTT.

The rearrangement links TRBV28 to TRBJ2-2; D remains ambiguous. This CDR3 is 15 amino acids long. The V gene lost 1 base and the J gene lost 7 bases, with 13 bases spanning the gap. Looked up from germline, CDR1 is MDHEN and CDR2 is SYDVKM. The CDR3 nucleotides read TGTGCCAGCAGTTTATTTACCGGGTTTAGCGGGGAGCTGTTTTTT. Translated, it gives CASSLFTGFSGELFF.

The chain carries TRBV30 and TRBJ2-7; 10 bases are shared with TRBD2. The CDR3 length is 16 residues. J gave up 5 bases and V 0 bases, and 10 bases lay outside the gene matches. The V gene's germline CDR1 is GTSNPN and CDR2 SVGIG (reference sequence). CDR3: CAWSVRAGGLNHEQYF. The CDR3 DNA reads as TGTGCCTGGAGTGTACGAGCGGGGGGGCTCAACCACGAGCAGTACTTC.

The V and J genes are TRBV7-2 and TRBJ2-1; D unclear. From germline, CDR1 is SGHTA and CDR2 FQGNSA. The CDR3 runs 16 residues. V was clipped by 5 bases and J by 0 bases, with 14 bases between them. The CDR3 sequence: CASSRSASSSYNEQFF. Written as DNA, the CDR3 is TGTGCCAGCAGCAGATCGGCCTCTAGCTCCTACAATGAGCAGTTCTTC.

This chain joins TRBV2 and TRBJ2-2, with 7 bases fitting TRBD1. In germline, CDR1 is SNHLY, CDR2 FYNNEI. This CDR3 spans 13 amino acids. V shed 8 bases, J shed 5 bases, and the junction held 5 bases outside the gene matches. The CDR3 protein is CASGEQGTGELFF. The DNA for the CDR3 is TGTGCCAGCGGGGAACAGGGGACCGGGGAGCTGTTTTTT.

The chain couples TRBV7-2 to TRBJ2-5; 9 bases fit TRBD2. The germline gives CDR1 SGHTA, CDR2 FQGNSA. With 1 base clipped from V and 7 bases from J, the junction kept 13 bases outside the gene matches. This CDR3 has 17 amino acids. CDR3 sequence: CASSLEGAGGGLWTQYF. The DNA of the CDR3 is TGTGCCAGCAGCTTAGAAGGAGCGGGGGGCGGATTGTGGACCCAGTACTTC. The variable domain in full, completed from reference TRBV7-2 and TRBJ2-5, reads GAGVSQSPSNKVTEKGKDVELRCDPISGHTALYWYRQSLGQGLEFLIYFQGNSAPDKSGLPSDRFSAERTGGSVSTLTIQRTQQEDSAVYLCASSLEGAGGGLWTQYFGPGTRLLVL.

This chain links TRBV29-1 with TRBJ2-1; TRBD2 agrees at 10 bases. The V and J ends lost 7 bases and 8 bases, in that order; junction bases with no gene match: 11. The germline CDR1 and CDR2 sequences are SQVTM and ANQGSEA. This CDR3 has 14 residues. The CDR3 reads CSAQPQRGGDEQFF. CDR3 sequence (DNA): TGCAGCGCCCAACCCCAGCGGGGGGGGGATGAGCAGTTCTTC.

This clone was detected once. The chain links TRBV5-1 to TRBJ2-5; 11 bases map to TRBD2. The J segment lost 7 bases and the V segment lost 4 bases, leaving 6 bases of the junction unmatched. Germline loops: CDR1 SGHRS, CDR2 YFSETQ. This CDR3 is built from 14 residues. Here the CDR3 reads CASSLSGGAVTQYF. For the CDR3, the DNA is TGCGCCAGCAGCCTTAGCGGGGGGGCCGTGACCCAGTACTTC.

V and J are TRBV7-9 and TRBJ2-3; tentative D call: TRBD1 (5 bases). Germline values: CDR1 SEHNR, CDR2 FQNEAQ (reference sequence). The CDR3 is 12 residues long. V was cut by 1 base and J by 14 bases, with 13 bases left in between. The CDR3 is CASSLDPGIRYF. The DNA of the CDR3 is TGTGCCAGCAGCTTAGATCCAGGGATCAGGTATTTT.

This chain's CDR3 is CASSLAGTGNTIYF. The DNA of the CDR3 is TGTGCCAGCAGCTTGGCCGGGACTGGAAACACCATATATTTT. The chain employs TRBV5-4 and TRBJ1-3; D gene ambiguous. Per the germline V gene, CDR1 is SGHNT and CDR2 is YYREEE (reference sequence). The CDR3 consists of 14 residues. V lost 0 bases and J lost 2, with 6 bases in between.

The chain recombines TRBV29-1 with TRBJ1-2; the match to TRBD1 covers 11 bases. There are 13 residues in the CDR3. Germline CDR1 and CDR2: SQVTM and ANQGSEA. The J segment lost 8 bases and the V segment lost 5 bases, leaving 7 bases of the junction unmatched. CDR3 sequence reads: CSVPGQGVVGYTF. CDR3 DNA sequence: TGCAGCGTTCCGGGACAGGGGGTGGTCGGCTACACCTTC.

The genes are TRBV7-9 and TRBJ1-5; 8 positions match TRBD1. CDR1 and CDR2 from the germline V gene are SEHNR and FQNEAQ (reference sequence). V gave up 1 base and J gave up 7 bases; unmatched junction bases: 9. This CDR3 spans 16 amino acids. This CDR3 reads CASSLVRGRWGQPQHF. CDR3 DNA: TGTGCCAGCAGCTTAGTCAGGGGGCGATGGGGGCAGCCCCAGCATTTT.

The V and J genes are TRBV19 and TRBJ1-1, with D unclear. V was shortened by 5 bases and J by 10 bases, with 14 bases between the two germline ends. The CDR3 is 12 residues long. Looked up from germline, CDR1 is LNHDA and CDR2 is SQIVND (reference sequence). In DNA form, the CDR3 reads TGTGCCAGTAGTTTGTCCGCGAGGGCAGCTTTCTTT. Protein product: CASSLSARAAFF.

This clone has a handful of counts. As DNA, the CDR3 is TGCGCCAGCAGCTGGAGGACCGGGACATCCGCTGAAGCTTTCTTT. Amino acid sequence: CASSWRTGTSAEAFF. The chain joins TRBV5-1 to TRBJ1-1; D possibly corresponds to TRBD1 (6 bases). Germline V gene lookup returns CDR1 SGHRS and CDR2 YFSETQ. The CDR3 contains 15 residues. V was cut by 3 bases and J by 6 bases, with 18 bases left in between.

This clone has only a few counts. J is TRBJ1-4 and V is TRBV9; TRBD1 agrees at 7 bases. V shed 0 bases, J shed 5 bases, and the junction held 7 bases outside the gene matches. CDR3 length: 16 residues. Germline V lookup: CDR1 SGDLS, CDR2 YYNGEE. CDR3 coding DNA: TGTGCCAGCAGCGTAGCTGGGGGGACAGTGAATGAAAAACTGTTTTTT. Translation: CASSVAGGTVNEKLFF.

This clone has only one observation. The rearrangement links TRBV5-1 to TRBJ2-3, with 16 bases aligning to TRBD2. Germline values: CDR1 SGHRS, CDR2 YFSETQ. CDR3 length equals 16 residues. Unmatched junction bases numbered 2, after V lost 4 bases and J lost 3 bases. The CDR3 region is CASSGGLAGGTDTQYF. CDR3 DNA: TGCGCCAGCAGCGGGGGACTAGCGGGGGGGACAGATACGCAGTATTTT.

This clone was seen only a few times. The chain carries TRBV7-9 and TRBJ2-5; 8 bases line up with TRBD1. CDR1 and CDR2 (germline): SEHNR, FQNEAQ (reference sequence). CDR3 length: 15 residues. With 5 bases clipped from V and 1 base from J, the junction kept 6 bases outside the gene matches. The CDR3 sequence: CASSRPGGFQETQYF. The CDR3 DNA reads as TGTGCCAGCAGCCGACCAGGGGGCTTCCAAGAGACCCAGTACTTC.

The gene calls are TRBV30 and TRBJ2-7; 7 bases fit TRBD1. The CDR3 runs to 13 residues. Germline V CDR1 and CDR2: GTSNPN, SVGIG (reference sequence). V lost 2 bases, J lost 3 bases, and 4 bases stayed unmatched. The CDR3 here is CAWSSGQVYEQYF. The CDR3 nucleotides read TGTGCCTGGAGTTCCGGACAGGTCTACGAGCAGTACTTC.

This clone was counted between two and nine times. The CDR3 nucleotides are TGTGCCAGCAGCGTCCTCGGGGGGCCGAACACCGGGGAGCTGTTTTTT. Translation: CASSVLGGPNTGELFF. The gene calls are TRBV9 and TRBJ2-2; maybe TRBD2 (7 bases). This CDR3 spans 16 amino acids. Germline V gene lookup returns CDR1 SGDLS and CDR2 YYNGEE. Trimming left V 2 bases short and J 0 bases short, with 11 bases between.

The chain uses TRBV6-1 and TRBJ2-7, with 10 bases aligning to TRBD1. V lost 2 bases, J lost 4 bases, and 5 bases stayed unmatched. This CDR3 region has 15 residues. Germline V gene data show CDR1 as MNHNS and CDR2 as SASEGT. DNA for the CDR3: TGTGCCAGCAGTGAATTGGGGACAGGGGTTTACGAGCAGTACTTC. Residues: CASSELGTGVYEQYF.

The chain joins TRBV19 to TRBJ1-1; 11 bases are shared with TRBD1. V trimming: 3 bases; J trimming: 2 bases; junction bases outside the gene matches: 11. CDR3 length: 18 amino acids. Germline V gene sequence: CDR1 LNHDA, CDR2 SQIVND (reference sequence). DNA for the CDR3: TGTGCCAGTAGTATTGGGGACAGGGGGTCCTACCTCAACACTGAAGCTTTCTTT. This gives the protein CASSIGDRGSYLNTEAFF.

The chain is built from TRBV5-1 and TRBJ1-4, with a weak D call TRBD1 (5 bases). Germline V gene data show CDR1 as SGHRS and CDR2 as YFSETQ. The CDR3 covers 14 residues. V was shortened by 0 bases and J by 6 bases, with 9 bases between the two germline ends. The CDR3 loop is CASSLAGWDEKLFF. CDR3 coding DNA: TGCGCCAGCAGCTTGGCAGGGTGGGATGAAAAACTGTTTTTT.

The chain has TRBV18 and TRBJ1-1; perhaps TRBD1 as D (5 bases). The germline V gene encodes CDR1 KGHSH and CDR2 LQKENI. The CDR3 spans 13 residues. Trimming took off 4 bases at V and 10 bases at J, with 16 bases between the two ends. CDR3 nucleotides: TGTGCCAGCTCACGGGGTGGGGACTTAGGAGCTTTCTTT. Translated: CASSRGGDLGAFF.

The chain combines TRBV2 with TRBJ2-2; a weak D match, TRBD1 (6 bases). The ends were cut back, 6 bases at V and 3 bases at J, with 14 bases in the middle. This CDR3 comprises 15 residues. Looked up from germline, CDR1 is SNHLY and CDR2 is FYNNEI. CDR3 DNA: TGTGCCAGCAGCTTTCTACAGGGAGACACCGGGGAGCTGTTTTTT. Translation: CASSFLQGDTGELFF.

The chain links TRBV19 to TRBJ1-3, with unresolved D. CDR1 and CDR2 from the germline V gene are LNHDA and SQIVND (reference sequence). The CDR3 has 14 residues. The ends were cut back, 3 bases at V and 4 bases at J, with 10 bases in the middle. DNA of the CDR3: TGTGCCAGTAGTATTCGAGCAAACGGAAACACCATATATTTT. Amino acids: CASSIRANGNTIYF.

The chain carries TRBV14 and TRBJ1-2, with 8 bases fitting TRBD1. Germline trimming cut 3 bases from V and 4 bases from J; bases unmatched to any gene: 13. CDR1 is SGHDN, CDR2 FVKESK, per germline. CDR3 size: 17 residues. CDR3 sequence (DNA): TGTGCCAGCAGCCAGTTTCGGACAGGGTCTTCTAGCTATGGCTACACCTTC. Translating it yields CASSQFRTGSSSYGYTF. The whole variable domain, filled in from reference TRBV14 and TRBJ1-2, reads EAGVTQFPSHSVIEKGQTVTLRCDPISGHDNLYWYRRVMGKEIKFLLHFVKESKQDESGMPNNRFLAERTGGTYSTLKVQPAELEDSGVYFCASSQFRTGSSSYGYTFGSGTRLTVV.

The rearrangement links TRBV15 to TRBJ1-4, with D perhaps matching TRBD1 (6 bases). CDR1 is LNHNV and CDR2 is YYDKDF in the germline V gene (reference sequence). V dropped 3 bases and J dropped 6 bases, with 14 bases sitting between them. The CDR3 length is 15 residues. The CDR3: CATSSTGRGDEKLFF. Here the CDR3 DNA reads TGTGCCACCAGCAGTACAGGGAGGGGAGATGAAAAACTGTTTTTT.

The chain is built from TRBV6-5 and TRBJ2-5; a possible D gene is TRBD2 (7 bases). Germline V gene lookup returns CDR1 MNHEY and CDR2 SVGAGI. The CDR3 has 15 residues. V was shortened by 8 bases and J by 2 bases, with 18 bases between the two germline ends. DNA of the CDR3: TGTGCCAGCGGTAGGGGGGGGGCCTTACAAGAGACCCAGTACTTC. Its translation: CASGRGGALQETQYF.